This T cell receptor beta chain came from a study of cytomegalovirus exposure and HLA in healthy donors. The PCR employed 60 Vbeta primers together with 13 Jbeta primers. Using immunoSEQ multiplex PCR, the repertoire was profiled, and TCRdb retains in-frame clones only, with some absent. This sample has under 150,000 clones; 75% to 85% occur once, and the top ten carry about 8.3%. Per germline, CDR1 SGHTA and CDR2 FQGNSA. The CDR3 spans 14 residues. V lost 7 bases and J lost 3; bases outside the gene matches: 7. V gene TRBV7-2 combines with J gene TRBJ2-7; TRBD2 matches at 9 bases. Sequencing used PBMCs. This TCR derives from a woman aged 50 to 60 in good health and CMV-seropositive. CDR3 amino acids: CASTDPSGIYEQYF. The CDR3 bases are TGTGCCAGCACCGACCCTAGCGGGATCTACGAGCAGTACTTC.